This TCR beta chain was obtained from a study of blood T cells in healthy people across ages (dated by TCRdb to 2015 to 2017). With regard to the full study: In model experiments, roughly one uniquely barcoded TCR beta cDNA molecule per two T cells was captured by template switching. The study measured age-related changes in TCR beta repertoire diversity using deep sequencing normalized with unique cDNA molecular identifiers. Donors were grouped into four age groups: young (average roughly 15 years), middle-aged (39), aged (around 56) and long-lived (less than 85). To avoid experimental bias, donors of different ages were distributed randomly across sequencing lanes. For two donors (one aged 18 to 30 and one aged 80 or older), the study analyzed two additional independent replicas of 1 million unique cDNA reads from the same blood draw.

The full study reports these points: Compared with the aged group, the long-lived group had more naive CD4+ T cells, fewer expanded clones and increased TCR diversity, a pattern suggesting age selection. Observed TCR beta diversity per million T cells fell roughly linearly with age, and a significant reduction was already apparent by age approximately 40. Estimates of total diversity from one million sequenced T cells were regarded as lower bounds and underestimates. Conclusive comparison of naive and antigen-experienced compartments was prevented by the profiling of bulk unsorted PBMCs. Donor CMV infection status was unknown, potentially confounding age-related changes in expanded clonotypes. A strong correlation was found between observed TCR beta diversity and the percentage of naive T cells measured by flow cytometry.

A note on this clonotype: The specificity of this receptor is unknown. No much larger clone exists at a distance of one base, and base qualities are not known.

The approximately 39 donors, aged about 6 to 95 years, were systemically healthy Caucasian individuals from Russia. Each donor gave 8 to 10 milliliters of peripheral blood, drawn into EDTA-treated Vacutainer tubes. Ficoll-Paque density-gradient centrifugation was used to isolate PBMCs, with at least 7 million obtained per sample. Trizol reagent was used to extract total RNA from PBMCs, with at least 5.5 micrograms per sample. Naive CD45RAhigh/CD27high T cell percentages were measured by flow cytometry on a PBMC aliquot from every donor. Library preparation used 5' RACE. TCRdb lists the instrument as Illumina HiSeq 2500. A second PCR of roughly 7 to 12 cycles was run with a J-beta primer mix and a sample-barcoded 5' primer. A unique molecular identifier was introduced onto each TCR beta cDNA molecule by a template-switch 5' adaptor carrying 12 random nucleotides. Each sample yielded at least 3 million CDR3-containing paired-end reads. The Mint cDNA synthesis kit, primed by a TRBC-specific oligonucleotide, was used to synthesize first-strand cDNA from all RNA. After uracil-DNA glycosylase treatment, a first 18-cycle PCR used universal primers M1SS and BC2_uni_R on all cDNA. The authors' pipeline ran thus. Each sample was normalized by randomly selecting 1 million high-quality reads, each carrying a distinct molecular identifier. Instead of being binned into consensus sequences, reads that shared molecular identifiers were thrown out. MiTCR, set to a Q25 quality threshold and the strictest error-elimination algorithm, was used for CDR3 identification, clonotype clustering and error correction. A nonparametric unseen species model using Euler transformation provided a lower-bound estimate of total TCR beta diversity. TCRdb reprocessed the public reads (quality trimming at Q25 with fastp, clone calling with MiXCR) and kept in-frame beta chains. When rows share a CDR3 protein, they turn into one entry using the most common DNA and genes. The V and J calls were determined by TCRdb, not by the authors. The sample table shows some 780,000 distinct CDR3 sequences, and approximately 60% are seen once. The ten largest account for roughly 24% of the sample.

V lost 4 bases and J lost 1 base; the stretch between them is 4 bases long. The CDR3 covers 13 residues, taking in both the cysteine and the phenylalanine. Of all the DNA, just the CDR3 is kept, 39 bases in frame from base 1. For CDR1 and CDR2, the germline V gene lists SGHTA and FQGNSA. Recombination connected TRBV7-2 to TRBJ1-4, with the D segment identity uncertain. This receptor was obtained from a man aged 35 to 55 in good health. Sequenced material: blood. The DNA sequence is TGTGCCAGCAGCTCCCGAACTAATGAAAAACTGTTTTTT. Its product reads: CASSSRTNEKLFF.